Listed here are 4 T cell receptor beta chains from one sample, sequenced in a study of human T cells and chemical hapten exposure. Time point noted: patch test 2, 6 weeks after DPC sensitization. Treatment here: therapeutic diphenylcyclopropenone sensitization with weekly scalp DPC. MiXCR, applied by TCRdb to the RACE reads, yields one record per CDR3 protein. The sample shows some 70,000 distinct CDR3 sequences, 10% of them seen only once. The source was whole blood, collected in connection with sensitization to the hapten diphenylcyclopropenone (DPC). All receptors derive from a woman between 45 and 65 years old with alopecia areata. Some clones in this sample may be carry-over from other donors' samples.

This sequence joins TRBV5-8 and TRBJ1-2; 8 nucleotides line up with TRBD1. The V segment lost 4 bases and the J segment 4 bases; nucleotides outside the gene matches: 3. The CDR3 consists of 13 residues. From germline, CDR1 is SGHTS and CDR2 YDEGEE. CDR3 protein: CASSTTGAYGYTF. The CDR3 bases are TGTGCCAGCAGCACGACAGGGGCCTATGGCTACACCTTC.

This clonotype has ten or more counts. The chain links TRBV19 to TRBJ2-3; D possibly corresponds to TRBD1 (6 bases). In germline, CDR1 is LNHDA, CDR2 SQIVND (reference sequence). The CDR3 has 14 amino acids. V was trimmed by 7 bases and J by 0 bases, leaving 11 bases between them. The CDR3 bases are TGTGCCAGTACCGCCGACAGGAGCACAGATACGCAGTATTTT. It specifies CASTADRSTDTQYF.

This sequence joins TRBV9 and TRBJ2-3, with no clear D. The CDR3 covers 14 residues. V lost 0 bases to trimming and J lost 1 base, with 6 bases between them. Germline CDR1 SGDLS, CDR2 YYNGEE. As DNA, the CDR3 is TGTGCCAGCAGCGTAGAACAGCGCACAGATACGCAGTATTTT. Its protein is CASSVEQRTDTQYF.

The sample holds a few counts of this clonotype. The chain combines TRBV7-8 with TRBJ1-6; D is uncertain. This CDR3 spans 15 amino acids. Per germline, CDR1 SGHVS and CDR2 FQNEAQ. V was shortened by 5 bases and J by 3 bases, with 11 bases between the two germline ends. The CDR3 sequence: CASSDSSLYNSPLHF. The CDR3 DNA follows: TGTGCCAGCAGCGATAGTAGCCTCTATAATTCACCCCTCCACTTT. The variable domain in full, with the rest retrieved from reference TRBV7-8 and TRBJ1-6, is GAGVSQSPRYKVAKRGQDVALRCDPISGHVSLFWYQQALGQGPEFLTYFQNEAQLDKSGLPSDRFFAERPEGSVSTLKIQRTQQEDSAVYLCASSDSSLYNSPLHFGNGTRLTVT.